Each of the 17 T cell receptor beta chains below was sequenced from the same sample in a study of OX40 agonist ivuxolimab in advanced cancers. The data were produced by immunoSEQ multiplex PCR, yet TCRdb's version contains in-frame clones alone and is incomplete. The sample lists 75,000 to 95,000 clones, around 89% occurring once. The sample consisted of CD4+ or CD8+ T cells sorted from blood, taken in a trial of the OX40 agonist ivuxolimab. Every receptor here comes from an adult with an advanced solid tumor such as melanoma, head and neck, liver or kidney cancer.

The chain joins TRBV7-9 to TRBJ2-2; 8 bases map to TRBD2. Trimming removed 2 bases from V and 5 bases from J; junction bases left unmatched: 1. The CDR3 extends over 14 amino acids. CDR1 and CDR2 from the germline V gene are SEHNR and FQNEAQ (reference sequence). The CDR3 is CASSLRGRTGELFF. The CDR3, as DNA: TGTGCCAGCAGCTTACGCGGGAGGACCGGGGAGCTGTTTTTT.

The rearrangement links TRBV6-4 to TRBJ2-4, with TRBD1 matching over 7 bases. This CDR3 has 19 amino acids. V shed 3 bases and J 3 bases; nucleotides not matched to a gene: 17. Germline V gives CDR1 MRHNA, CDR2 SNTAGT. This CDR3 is CASSEARGQKFADKNIQYF. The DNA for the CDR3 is TGTGCCAGCAGTGAGGCAAGGGGACAGAAGTTTGCGGACAAAAACATTCAGTACTTC.

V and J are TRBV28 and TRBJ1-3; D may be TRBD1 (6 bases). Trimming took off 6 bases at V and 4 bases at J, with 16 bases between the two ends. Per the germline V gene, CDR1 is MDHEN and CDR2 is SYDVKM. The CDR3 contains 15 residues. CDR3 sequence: CASSSMGAGGNTIYF. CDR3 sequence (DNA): TGTGCCAGCAGCTCCATGGGGGCAGGGGGAAACACCATATATTTT.

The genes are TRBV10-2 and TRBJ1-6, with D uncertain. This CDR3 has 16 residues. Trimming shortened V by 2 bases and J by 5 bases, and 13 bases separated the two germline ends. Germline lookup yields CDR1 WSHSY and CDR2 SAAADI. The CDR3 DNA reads TGCGCCAGCAGTGAGAGTACAATTCTCGATAATTCACCCCTCCACTTT. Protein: CASSESTILDNSPLHF.

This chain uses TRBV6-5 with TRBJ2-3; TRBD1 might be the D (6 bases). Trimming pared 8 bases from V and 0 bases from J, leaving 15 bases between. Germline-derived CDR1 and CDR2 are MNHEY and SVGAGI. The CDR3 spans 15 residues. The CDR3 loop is CASSPADSSTDTQYF. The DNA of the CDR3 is TGTGCCAGCTCCCCCGCGGACAGTAGCACAGATACGCAGTATTTT.

CDR3 DNA: TGTGCCAGCAGCTTAGCAGGGGCCAATTCACCCCTCCACTTT. This codes for CASSLAGANSPLHF. The chain is built from TRBV7-9 and TRBJ1-6, with D tentatively TRBD1 (5 bases). Germline CDR1 and CDR2: SEHNR and FQNEAQ (reference sequence). This CDR3 region has 14 residues. V lost 0 bases to trimming and J lost 7 bases, with 7 bases between them.

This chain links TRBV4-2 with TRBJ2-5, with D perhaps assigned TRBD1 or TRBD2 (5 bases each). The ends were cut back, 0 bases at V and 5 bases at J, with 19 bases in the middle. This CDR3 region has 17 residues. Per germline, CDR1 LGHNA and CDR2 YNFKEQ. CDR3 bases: TGTGCCAGCAGCCAAGATGGGGTAGTGGGGACGGATGAGACCCAGTACTTC. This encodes CASSQDGVVGTDETQYF.

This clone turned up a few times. The CDR3 is CATSSPGTFGTPRAQYF. The CDR3 nucleotides read TGTGCCACCAGCAGCCCTGGGACATTCGGGACCCCTAGGGCGCAGTATTTT. The V gene is TRBV15, the J gene TRBJ2-3, with a possible D match to TRBD1 (6 bases). V gave up 3 bases and J gave up 10 bases, with 26 bases separating them. This CDR3 has 17 amino acids. The germline V gene encodes CDR1 LNHNV and CDR2 YYDKDF (reference sequence).

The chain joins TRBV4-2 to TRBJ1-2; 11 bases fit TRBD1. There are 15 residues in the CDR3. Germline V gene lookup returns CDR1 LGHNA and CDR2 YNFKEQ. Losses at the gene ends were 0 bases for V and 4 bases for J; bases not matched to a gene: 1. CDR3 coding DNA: TGTGCCAGCAGCCAAGAGGGGACAGGGGGCTATGGCTACACCTTC. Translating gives CASSQEGTGGYGYTF.

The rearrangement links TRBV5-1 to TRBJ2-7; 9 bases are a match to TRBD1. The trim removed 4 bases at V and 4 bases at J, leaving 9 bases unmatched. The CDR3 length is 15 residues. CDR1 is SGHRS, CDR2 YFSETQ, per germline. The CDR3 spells CASSPLSGQGYEQYF. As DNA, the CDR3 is TGCGCCAGCAGCCCTCTTTCCGGACAGGGGTACGAGCAGTACTTC.

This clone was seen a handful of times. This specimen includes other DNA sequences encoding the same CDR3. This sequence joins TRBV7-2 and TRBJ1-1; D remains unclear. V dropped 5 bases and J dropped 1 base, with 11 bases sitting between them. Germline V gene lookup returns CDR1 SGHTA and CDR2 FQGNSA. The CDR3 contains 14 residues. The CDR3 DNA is TGTGCCAGCAGCCCGGGAGCGGCGAACACTGAAGCTTTCTTT. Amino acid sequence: CASSPGAANTEAFF.

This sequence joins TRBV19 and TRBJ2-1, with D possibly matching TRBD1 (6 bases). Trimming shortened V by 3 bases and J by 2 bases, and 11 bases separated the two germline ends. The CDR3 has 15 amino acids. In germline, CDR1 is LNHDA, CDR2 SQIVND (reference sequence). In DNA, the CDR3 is TGTGCCAGTAGTATGTGGGGGCAGGCCTACAATGAGCAGTTCTTC. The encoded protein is CASSMWGQAYNEQFF.

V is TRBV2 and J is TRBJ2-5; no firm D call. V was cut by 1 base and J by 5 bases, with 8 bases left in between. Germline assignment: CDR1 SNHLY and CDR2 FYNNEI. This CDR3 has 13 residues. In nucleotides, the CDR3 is TGTGCCAGCAGTGAAGATGTTGGCGAGACCCAGTACTTC. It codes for CASSEDVGETQYF.

The CDR3 protein is CASLQGLQETQYF. The DNA for the CDR3 is TGTGCCAGCCTCCAGGGCTTACAAGAGACCCAGTACTTC. This chain connects TRBV11-2 to TRBJ2-5; the D gene is possibly TRBD1 (5 bases). The CDR3 extends over 13 amino acids. In germline, CDR1 is SGHAT, CDR2 FQNNGV. The V end lost 8 bases, the J end lost 2 bases, and 12 bases lay between the germline ends.

Here the CDR3 DNA reads TGTGCCAGCAGTTTCCTAGACAGACACAATTCACCCCTCCACTTT. This codes for CASSFLDRHNSPLHF. The chain links TRBV6-5 to TRBJ1-6; the D gene is possibly TRBD1 (5 bases). Germline assignment: CDR1 MNHEY and CDR2 SVGAGI. The CDR3 sequence is 15 residues long. Trimming pared 4 bases from V and 7 bases from J, leaving 14 bases between.

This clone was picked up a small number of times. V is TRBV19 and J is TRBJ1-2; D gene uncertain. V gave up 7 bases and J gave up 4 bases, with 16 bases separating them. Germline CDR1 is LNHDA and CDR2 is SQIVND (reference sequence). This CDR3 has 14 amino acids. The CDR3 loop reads CASTPGLEGYGYTF. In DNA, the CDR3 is TGTGCCAGTACCCCAGGACTGGAGGGCTATGGCTACACCTTC.

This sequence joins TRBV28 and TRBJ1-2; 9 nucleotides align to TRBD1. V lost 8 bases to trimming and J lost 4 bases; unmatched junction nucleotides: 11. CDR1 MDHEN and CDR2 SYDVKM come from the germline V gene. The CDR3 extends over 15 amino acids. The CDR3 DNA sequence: TGTGCCAGCCGTTATGAGGGGGGACAGGGCTATGGCTACACCTTC. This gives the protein CASRYEGGQGYGYTF.